Below are 5 T cell receptor beta chains sequenced from a single sample in a study of control samples from healthy donors and cancer patients. Profiling relied on immunoSEQ multiplex PCR, and the TCRdb table lists in-frame clones only, not all of them. The repertoire consists of about 150,000 clones, with about 91% occurring once and the leading ten covering about 2%. Input material: blood. These receptors were obtained from a woman aged 40 to 50 in good health.

This sequence joins TRBV29-1 and TRBJ2-3; D is unclear. V gave up 3 bases and J gave up 4 bases, with 11 bases separating them. Germline CDR1 reads SQVTM; CDR2 reads ANQGSEA. This CDR3 is built from 13 residues. CDR3 DNA sequence: TGCAGCGTTGATTCTTTTTCCCCAGATACGCAGTATTTT. Protein: CSVDSFSPDTQYF.

This chain joins TRBV5-1 and TRBJ1-6; tentatively, D is TRBD1 (5 bases). Trimming stripped 5 bases from V and 0 bases from J, with 18 bases between. Germline CDR1 is SGHRS and CDR2 is YFSETQ. The CDR3 is 18 amino acids. The CDR3 loop reads CASRRRDGLSSYNSPLHF. The CDR3 DNA sequence: TGCGCCAGCAGGCGCCGGGACGGATTGAGCTCCTATAATTCACCCCTCCACTTT.

In its sample, this clone was seen once. The V call is TRBV25-1, the J call TRBJ1-4, with D possibly being TRBD1 (6 bases). CDR1 and CDR2 (germline): MGHDK, SYGVNS. This CDR3 comprises 16 residues. Trimming removed 0 bases at V and 7 bases at J, with 15 bases between. CDR3 DNA: TGTGCCAGCAGTGAATATTATCGCAGGGGTGGTGAAAAACTGTTTTTT. It is translated as CASSEYYRRGGEKLFF.

The chain links TRBV5-1 to TRBJ1-1, with D unclear. V lost 3 bases, J lost 10 bases, and 13 bases lay in between. This CDR3 contains 12 residues. The germline V gene has CDR1 SGHRS and CDR2 YFSETQ. The chain's CDR3 is CASSSAEGLAFF. The CDR3 DNA reads as TGCGCCAGCAGCTCGGCCGAGGGTCTAGCTTTCTTT.

The V call is TRBV5-1, the J call TRBJ2-1, with 12 bases identical to TRBD2. Losses at the gene ends were 3 bases for V and 0 bases for J; bases not matched to a gene: 7. Germline-derived CDR1 and CDR2 are SGHRS and YFSETQ. CDR3 length: 18 residues. CDR3 DNA sequence: TGCGCCAGCAGCTCACGGACTAGCGGGGCTAGCTCCTACAATGAGCAGTTCTTC. Amino acid sequence: CASSSRTSGASSYNEQFF.